The rows below give T cell receptor beta chains drawn from one sample of a study of blood T cells in healthy people across ages. Using its own MiXCR run on the 5' RACE reads, TCRdb lists one record per CDR3 protein. Among about 680,000 distinct CDR3 sequences listed, 45% to 50% were seen once. The sample comprised blood. Every receptor here comes from a woman aged 55-70 years in good health. The CDR3 runs from the conserved cysteine through the conserved F or W. The D gene is left open where the match is weak. A clone size is listed for some rows: how often the clone was seen (once, few, many), or a class if it is expanded.

v_gene	j_gene	abundance	d_gene	CDR3aa	CDR3nt
TRBV4-3	TRBJ1-1	once	NA	CASSQTVWTEAFF	TGCGCCAGCAGCCAAACAGTGTGGACTGAAGCTTTCTTT
TRBV29-1	TRBJ2-7	medium-sized	NA	CSVEGGGSYEQYF	TGCAGCGTTGAAGGCGGGGGCTCATACGAGCAGTACTTC
TRBV4-2	TRBJ2-5	NA	TRBD2	CASSHLADGGETQYF	TGTGCCAGCAGCCACCTAGCGGATGGTGGAGAGACCCAGTACTTC
TRBV9	TRBJ2-1	few	NA	CASSVGSQAEQFF	TGTGCCAGCAGCGTAGGGAGTCAGGCTGAGCAGTTCTTC
TRBV5-1	TRBJ1-1	few	NA	CASSSAGVATEAFF	TGCGCCAGCAGCTCCGCGGGAGTAGCCACTGAAGCTTTCTTT
TRBV29-1	TRBJ2-1	NA	NA	CSGRDWISVEQFF	TGCAGCGGCCGGGACTGGATTAGCGTTGAGCAGTTCTTC
TRBV10-3	TRBJ1-2	NA	NA	CAISHGYTF	TGTGCCATCTCGCATGGCTACACCTTC
TRBV5-4	TRBJ2-5	NA	TRBD2	CASSFLAGQETQYF	TGTGCCAGCAGCTTTTTAGCGGGTCAAGAGACCCAGTACTTC
TRBV4-3	TRBJ2-1	NA	NA	CASSQGTALGKFF	TGCGCCAGCAGCCAAGGGACTGCCCTTGGCAAGTTCTTC
TRBV2	TRBJ2-3	NA	TRBD1	CASSRDREGTDTQYF	TGTGCCAGCAGCAGGGACAGGGAAGGCACAGATACGCAGTATTTT
TRBV5-4	TRBJ1-4	few	TRBD1	CAGGTGGGIMREKLFF	TGTGCCGGCGGGACAGGGGGCGGAATAATGCGCGAAAAACTGTTTTTT
TRBV7-2	TRBJ2-1	few	TRBD2	CASSPTGLGVTEQFF	TGTGCCAGCAGCCCGACCGGACTAGGGGTTACTGAGCAGTTCTTC
TRBV6-2/TRBV6-3	TRBJ2-7	NA	TRBD1	CASSYSTGTGGYEQYF	TGTGCCAGCAGTTACTCGACCGGGACAGGGGGATACGAGCAGTACTTC
TRBV3-1	TRBJ1-2	NA	TRBD1	CASSWTGLNYGYTF	TGTGCCAGCAGCTGGACAGGGCTGAACTATGGCTACACCTTC
TRBV29-1	TRBJ1-1	NA	NA	CSVDDGGGTEAFF	TGCAGCGTTGACGACGGGGGAGGCACTGAAGCTTTCTTT
TRBV24-1	TRBJ2-5	NA	TRBD1	CATSAPGDRGFETRYF	TGTGCCACCAGTGCCCCGGGGGACAGGGGCTTCGAGACCCGGTACTTC
TRBV9	TRBJ2-7	NA	TRBD2	CASSVGGGGRADGSQTEQYF	TGTGCCAGCAGCGTAGGAGGGGGCGGGAGGGCCGATGGATCACAAACCGAGCAGTACTTC
TRBV29-1	TRBJ1-2	few	TRBD1	CSVGVGRGTNYGYTF	TGCAGCGTTGGAGTGGGCAGGGGGACTAACTATGGCTACACCTTC
TRBV20-1	TRBJ1-1	NA	NA	CSASLGGPNTEAFF	TGCAGTGCCTCGCTCGGGGGACCGAACACTGAAGCTTTCTTT
TRBV25-1	TRBJ2-4	few	NA	CASSATQTVAKNIQYF	TGTGCCAGCAGTGCAACACAGACTGTAGCCAAAAACATTCAGTACTTC
TRBV7-6	TRBJ2-7	NA	NA	CASSLGGRETYEQYF	TGTGCCAGCAGCTTAGGGGGGCGGGAGACCTACGAGCAGTACTTC
TRBV20-1	TRBJ1-2	NA	NA	CSASPRGGGGYTF	TGCAGTGCTAGCCCTAGAGGGGGAGGAGGCTACACCTTC
TRBV28	TRBJ2-7	NA	NA	CASSSHLGPYEQYF	TGTGCCAGCAGTTCGCATCTAGGTCCCTACGAGCAGTACTTC
TRBV7-2	TRBJ2-1	NA	TRBD2	CASSRTSGRAFNEQFF	TGTGCCAGCAGCCGGACTAGCGGGAGGGCATTCAATGAGCAGTTCTTC
TRBV12-3/TRBV12-4	TRBJ2-3	NA	TRBD2	CASSSRGSGATDTQYF	TGTGCCAGCAGTTCCCGGGGTAGCGGGGCCACAGATACGCAGTATTTT
TRBV20-1	TRBJ2-5	once	NA	CSARGVGSWETQYF	TGCAGTGCTAGAGGAGTGGGTAGCTGGGAGACCCAGTACTTC
TRBV11-2	TRBJ1-2	once	NA	CASTLGAQPYGYTF	TGTGCCAGCACGCTTGGGGCACAGCCCTACGGCTACACCTTC
TRBV24-1	TRBJ2-7	NA	TRBD1	CATSRTGGTEQYF	TGTGCCACCAGCCGGACAGGGGGCACCGAGCAGTACTTC
TRBV18	TRBJ2-1	few	TRBD2	CASSPPSGRESYNEQFF	TGTGCCAGCTCACCGCCTAGCGGGAGGGAATCCTACAATGAGCAGTTCTTC
TRBV2	TRBJ2-7	NA	TRBD1	CASSARGLEQYF	TGTGCCAGCAGTGCCAGGGGGCTCGAGCAGTACTTC
TRBV7-2	TRBJ2-7	NA	NA	CAGSLIGKSEYEQYF	TGTGCCGGCAGCTTAATCGGGAAATCAGAATACGAGCAGTACTTC
TRBV2	TRBJ2-7	few	NA	CASSAYHEQYF	TGTGCCAGCAGTGCGTACCACGAGCAGTACTTC
TRBV7-3	TRBJ2-1	NA	NA	CASSPLPGVNEQFF	TGTGCCAGCAGCCCCCTCCCGGGAGTAAATGAGCAGTTCTTC
TRBV2	TRBJ2-1	NA	NA	CASSSARDTNEQFF	TGTGCCAGCAGTTCAGCCCGGGACACCAATGAGCAGTTCTTC
TRBV5-6	TRBJ2-1	NA	NA	CASSLALAGVISSYNEQFF	TGTGCCAGCAGCTTGGCCCTCGCAGGGGTAATTAGTTCCTACAATGAGCAGTTCTTC
TRBV7-2	TRBJ2-1	NA	TRBD2	CASSLAGFRNEQFF	TGTGCCAGCAGCCTAGCGGGATTTCGTAATGAGCAGTTCTTC
TRBV15	TRBJ1-2	once	NA	CATSTPGGHYGYTF	TGTGCCACCAGCACACCGGGAGGTCACTATGGCTACACCTTC
TRBV14	TRBJ1-4	few	NA	CASSQVSGHATNEKLFF	TGTGCCAGCAGCCAAGTATCGGGACACGCAACTAATGAAAAACTGTTTTTT
TRBV4-1	TRBJ2-5	NA	NA	CASDRGGPETQYF	TGCGCCAGCGACCGAGGGGGACCAGAGACCCAGTACTTC
TRBV3-1	TRBJ1-2	NA	NA	CASSPNWAYGYTF	TGTGCCAGCAGCCCTAACTGGGCCTATGGCTACACCTTC
TRBV20-1	TRBJ1-2	NA	NA	CRARDLYHGYTF	TGCAGGGCTAGAGATCTGTACCATGGCTACACCTTC
TRBV4-2	TRBJ2-4	NA	NA	CANSQVVTPAAKSIQYF	TGTGCCAACAGCCAAGTTGTTACCCCAGCAGCCAAAAGCATTCAGTACTTC
TRBV2	TRBJ2-3	NA	TRBD2	CASRGLATDTDTQYF	TGTGCCAGCAGAGGACTAGCGACCGACACAGATACGCAGTATTTT
TRBV5-1	TRBJ2-7	NA	TRBD2	CASSLDHSSGRAGEYF	TGCGCCAGCAGCTTGGACCACTCTAGCGGGAGGGCCGGGGAGTACTTC
TRBV29-1	TRBJ2-1	NA	NA	CSVEDLGGRANEQFF	TGCAGCGTTGAAGATCTTGGAGGACGGGCCAATGAGCAGTTCTTC
TRBV10-3	TRBJ2-7	NA	TRBD2	CAISDGGEQYF	TGTGCCATCAGTGACGGGGGGGAGCAGTACTTC
TRBV7-2	TRBJ2-7	many	NA	CASSLAGVVYEQYF	TGTGCCAGCAGCTTAGCGGGAGTTGTCTACGAGCAGTACTTC
TRBV5-4	TRBJ1-1	NA	NA	CASSFEGVSTEAFF	TGTGCCAGCAGCTTTGAGGGCGTGTCCACTGAAGCTTTCTTT
TRBV7-2	TRBJ1-1	few	NA	CASSLEVGNTEAFF	TGTGCCAGCAGCTTAGAGGTCGGGAACACTGAAGCTTTCTTT
TRBV6-2/TRBV6-3	TRBJ1-1	once	NA	CASSYDGRTLGAFF	TGTGCCAGCAGTTACGACGGCAGGACCCTGGGAGCTTTCTTT
TRBV7-2	TRBJ2-1	NA	TRBD1	CASSQRTGGLQETQFF	TGTGCCAGCAGCCAGAGGACAGGGGGCCTTCAAGAGACCCAGTTCTTC
TRBV20-1	TRBJ2-3	NA	NA	CSVRTPSADTQYF	TGCAGTGTCAGAACCCCTAGTGCGGATACGCAGTATTTT